This TCR beta chain originates from a study of PD-1 blockade in classical Hodgkin lymphoma. Turning to the study itself: Nivolumab was administered to patients intravenously at 3 mg/kg every 2 weeks. General observations from the study: CD4+ TCR diversity, unlike CD8+, rose significantly by C4D1. Reported findings placed baseline TCR diversity lower in newly diagnosed patients (compared with healthy donors).

Relapses following autologous stem cell transplantation were seen in all patients, with brentuximab vedotin exposure varying. Complete response, partial response or progressive disease constituted the best responses recorded. This clone appeared a few times. Its antigen remains unidentified. Here immunoSEQ multiplex PCR was the method, and the copy in TCRdb shows in-frame clones only, minus some. The sample lists roughly 14,000 clones; approximately 77% were seen once. The CDR3 consists of 16 residues. Germline assignment: CDR1 MNHEY and CDR2 SVGAGI. Trimming pared 0 bases from V and 4 bases from J, leaving 12 bases between.

The sequence came from a human donor with classical Hodgkin lymphoma. The chain is built from TRBV6-5 and TRBJ2-2; no reliable D call. The sequencing used peripheral blood mononuclear cells (PBMCs), collected at baseline. The CDR3 is CASSYSRWGSTGELFF. CDR3 nucleotide sequence: TGTGCCAGCAGTTACTCGAGGTGGGGTTCCACCGGGGAGCTGTTTTTT.